This entry lists 7 T cell receptor beta chains sequenced from one sample in a study of blood T cells in healthy people across ages. Primers used in a second PCR of about 6 to 12 cycles were a sample-barcoded 5' primer and a J-beta primer mix. TCRdb fed the 5' RACE reads into MiXCR, producing one record per CDR3 protein. Of roughly 800,000 distinct CDR3 sequences listed, roughly 40% are singletons. Sequenced input: blood. The receptors here all came from a man aged 18 to 29 in good health.

This clonotype was observed a handful of times. A read error may be the cause here, since a much bigger clone is one base away. The V and J genes are TRBV12-3 or TRBV12-4 and TRBJ2-5; D remains unclear. Trimming pared 4 bases from V and 11 bases from J, leaving 17 bases between. CDR3 length: 13 amino acids. The CDR3 region is CASSSGPTLEQYF. The CDR3 DNA reads TGTGCCAGCAGTTCTGGACCTACCCTAGAGCAGTACTTC.

The chain combines TRBV20-1 with TRBJ2-5; 9 bases map to TRBD1. Germline V gene lookup returns CDR1 DFQATT and CDR2 SNEGSKA (reference sequence). V dropped 3 bases and J dropped 11; count of bases not matched to a gene: 13. The CDR3 is made up of 14 amino acids. The CDR3 sequence is CSARGDRDHNEQYF. The CDR3 DNA is TGCAGTGCTAGGGGGGACAGGGACCACAATGAGCAGTACTTC.

This clonotype was counted at least ten times. The chain carries TRBV11-1 and TRBJ2-7, with 7 bases identical to TRBD1. Per the germline V gene, CDR1 is SGHAT and CDR2 is FQDESV (reference sequence). This CDR3 comprises 14 residues. With 5 bases clipped from V and 2 bases from J, the junction kept 6 bases outside the gene matches. CDR3 sequence reads: CASSPRTGAYEQYF. CDR3 DNA: TGTGCCAGCAGCCCGCGGACAGGCGCCTACGAGCAGTACTTC.

This clonotype has only a few counts. V gene TRBV9 combines with J gene TRBJ2-1; D is perhaps TRBD2 (6 bases). The CDR3 spans 15 residues. V lost 3 bases and J 7 bases, leaving 17 bases between the germline ends. Germline V gene sequence: CDR1 SGDLS, CDR2 YYNGEE. CDR3 sequence reads: CASSGKTILANEQFF. The CDR3 DNA reads TGTGCCAGCAGCGGAAAGACAATCCTAGCGAATGAGCAGTTCTTC.

This clonotype was seen more than once but under ten times. V gene TRBV6-5 combines with J gene TRBJ2-1; no clear D. V lost 5 bases and J 5 bases, leaving 7 bases between the germline ends. CDR1 MNHEY and CDR2 SVGAGI come from the germline V gene. The CDR3 contains 12 residues. CDR3 in DNA: TGTGCCAGCAGTGGGCGGAACAATGAGCAGTTCTTC. Its protein product is CASSGRNNEQFF.

A word on this clonotype: One end of the junction is discordant with germline, which a read error may explain. The genes are TRBV4-1 and TRBJ1-5; D is unclear. CDR3 length: 13 amino acids. Germline assignment: CDR1 MGHRA and CDR2 YSYEKL. CDR3 coding DNA: TGCGCCAGCAGTCAAGAATCGGATCGGCCCCAGCATTTT. Translating gives CASSQESDRPQHF.

Details on this clonotype: Possible read error: a much larger clone is one base away. The gene calls are TRBV7-3 and TRBJ2-7, with no clear D. Germline V lookup: CDR1 SGHTA, CDR2 FQGTGA. The CDR3 sequence is 14 residues long. Trimming pared 2 bases from V and 5 bases from J, leaving 13 bases between. CDR3 in amino acids: CASSLDPLVNEQYF. CDR3 DNA sequence: TGTGCCAGCAGCTTAGACCCTCTAGTCAACGAGCAGTACTTC.